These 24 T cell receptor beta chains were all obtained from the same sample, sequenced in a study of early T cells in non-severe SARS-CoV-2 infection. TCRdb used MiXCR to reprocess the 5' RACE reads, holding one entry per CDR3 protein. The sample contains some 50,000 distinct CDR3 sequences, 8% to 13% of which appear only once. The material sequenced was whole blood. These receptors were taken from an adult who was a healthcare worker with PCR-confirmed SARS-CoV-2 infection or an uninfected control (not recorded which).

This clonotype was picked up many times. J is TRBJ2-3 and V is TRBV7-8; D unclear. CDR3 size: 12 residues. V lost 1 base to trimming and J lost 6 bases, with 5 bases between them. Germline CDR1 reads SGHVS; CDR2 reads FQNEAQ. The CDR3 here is CASSLVRDTQYF. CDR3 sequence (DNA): TGTGCCAGCAGCTTAGTGAGGGATACGCAGTATTTT.

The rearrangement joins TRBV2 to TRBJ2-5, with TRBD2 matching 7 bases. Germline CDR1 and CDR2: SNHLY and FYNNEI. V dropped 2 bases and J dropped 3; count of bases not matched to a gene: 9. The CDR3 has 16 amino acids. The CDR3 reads CASSEPGLAGEETQYF. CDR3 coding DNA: TGTGCCAGCAGTGAACCTGGCTTGGCGGGGGAAGAGACCCAGTACTTC.

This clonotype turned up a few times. The CDR3 DNA follows: TGCGCCAGCAGCGCAGGGGACAGCACTGAAGCTTTCTTT. It yields the protein CASSAGDSTEAFF. The chain uses TRBV5-1 and TRBJ1-1; 7 nucleotides align to TRBD1. The CDR3 length is 13 residues. The trim removed 4 bases at V and 4 bases at J, leaving 4 bases unmatched. CDR1 is SGHRS and CDR2 is YFSETQ in the germline V gene.

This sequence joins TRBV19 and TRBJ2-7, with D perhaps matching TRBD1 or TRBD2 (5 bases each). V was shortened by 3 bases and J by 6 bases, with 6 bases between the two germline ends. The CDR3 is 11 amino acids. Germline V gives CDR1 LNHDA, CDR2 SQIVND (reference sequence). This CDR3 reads CASSMGPEQYF. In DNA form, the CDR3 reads TGTGCCAGTAGTATGGGACCCGAGCAGTACTTC. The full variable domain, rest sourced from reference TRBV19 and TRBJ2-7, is DGGITQSPKYLFRKEGQNVTLSCEQNLNHDAMYWYRQDPGQGLRLIYYSQIVNDFQKGDIAEGYSVSREKKESFPLTVTSAQKNPTAFYLCASSMGPEQYFGPGTRLTVT.

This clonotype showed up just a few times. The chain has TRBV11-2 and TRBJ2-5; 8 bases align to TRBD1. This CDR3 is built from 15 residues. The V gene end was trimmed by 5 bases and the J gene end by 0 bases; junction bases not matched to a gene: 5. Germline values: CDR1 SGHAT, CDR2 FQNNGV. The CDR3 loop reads CASSLGQENQETQYF. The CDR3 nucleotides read TGTGCCAGCAGCCTGGGACAGGAGAACCAAGAGACCCAGTACTTC. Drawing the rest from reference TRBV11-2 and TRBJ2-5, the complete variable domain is EAGVAQSPRYKIIEKRQSVAFWCNPISGHATLYWYQQILGQGPKLLIQFQNNGVVDDSQLPKDRFSAERLKGVDSTLKIQPAKLEDSAVYLCASSLGQENQETQYFGPGTRLLVL.

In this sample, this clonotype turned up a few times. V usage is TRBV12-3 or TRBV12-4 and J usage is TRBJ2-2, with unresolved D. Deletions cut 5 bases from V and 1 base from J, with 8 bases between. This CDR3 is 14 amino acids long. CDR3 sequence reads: CASSPLLNTGELFF. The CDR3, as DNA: TGTGCCAGCAGTCCCTTGTTGAACACCGGGGAGCTGTTTTTT.

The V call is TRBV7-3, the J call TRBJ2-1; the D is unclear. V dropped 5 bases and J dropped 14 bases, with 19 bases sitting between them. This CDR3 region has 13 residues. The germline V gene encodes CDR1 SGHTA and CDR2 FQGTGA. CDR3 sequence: CASSPEVAGSKFF. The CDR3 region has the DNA TGTGCCAGCAGCCCCGAGGTGGCAGGCTCTAAGTTCTTC.

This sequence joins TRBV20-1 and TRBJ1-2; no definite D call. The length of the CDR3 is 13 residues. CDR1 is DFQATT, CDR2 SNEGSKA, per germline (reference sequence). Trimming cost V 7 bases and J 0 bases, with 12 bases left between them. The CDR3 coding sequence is TGCAGTGTGATGGCGAGGACTAACTATGGCTACACCTTC. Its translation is CSVMARTNYGYTF.

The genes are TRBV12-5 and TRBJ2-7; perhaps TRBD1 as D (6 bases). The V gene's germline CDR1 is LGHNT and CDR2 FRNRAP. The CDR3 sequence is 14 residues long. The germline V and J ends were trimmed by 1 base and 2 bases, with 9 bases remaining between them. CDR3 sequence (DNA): TGTGCTAGTGGTTTGGGCGCAGGGGCCTACGAGCAGTACTTC. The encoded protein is CASGLGAGAYEQYF. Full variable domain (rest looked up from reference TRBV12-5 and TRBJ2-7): DARVTQTPRHKVTEMGQEVTMRCQPILGHNTVFWYRQTMMQGLELLAYFRNRAPLDDSGMPKDRFSAEMPDATLATLKIQPSEPRDSAVYFCASGLGAGAYEQYFGPGTRLTVT.

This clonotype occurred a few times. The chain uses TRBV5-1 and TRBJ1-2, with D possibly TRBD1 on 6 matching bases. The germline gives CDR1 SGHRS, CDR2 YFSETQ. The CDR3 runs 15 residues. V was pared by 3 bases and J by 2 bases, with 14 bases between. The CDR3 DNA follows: TGCGCCAGCAGCTACGACGGGACACCGAACTATGGCTACACCTTC. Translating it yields CASSYDGTPNYGYTF.

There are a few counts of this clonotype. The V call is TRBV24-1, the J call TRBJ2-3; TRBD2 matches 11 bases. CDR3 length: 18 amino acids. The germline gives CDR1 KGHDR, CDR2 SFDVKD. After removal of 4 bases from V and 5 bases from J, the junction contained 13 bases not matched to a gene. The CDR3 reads CATSDNPRLAGRKDTQYF. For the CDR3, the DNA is TGTGCCACCAGTGACAACCCCAGACTAGCGGGAAGGAAAGATACGCAGTATTTT.

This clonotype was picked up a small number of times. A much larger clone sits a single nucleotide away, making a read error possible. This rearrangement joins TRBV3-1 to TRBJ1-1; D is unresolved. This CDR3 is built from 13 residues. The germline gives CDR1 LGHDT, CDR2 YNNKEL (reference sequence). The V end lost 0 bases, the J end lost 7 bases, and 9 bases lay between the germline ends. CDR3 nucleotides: TGTGCCAGCAGCCAAGATGGACTTAATGAAGCTTTCTTT. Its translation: CASSQDGLNEAFF.

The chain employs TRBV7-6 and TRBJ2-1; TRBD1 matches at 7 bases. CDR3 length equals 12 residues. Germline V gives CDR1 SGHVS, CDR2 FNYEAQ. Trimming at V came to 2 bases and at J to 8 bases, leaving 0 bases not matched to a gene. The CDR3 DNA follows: TGTGCCAGCAGCTTAAGGGGGCATGAGCAGTTCTTC. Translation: CASSLRGHEQFF.

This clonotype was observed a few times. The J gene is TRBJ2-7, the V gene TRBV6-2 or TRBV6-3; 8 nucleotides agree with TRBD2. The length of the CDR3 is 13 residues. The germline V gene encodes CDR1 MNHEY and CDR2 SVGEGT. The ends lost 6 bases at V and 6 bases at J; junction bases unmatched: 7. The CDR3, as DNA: TGTGCCAGCAGGGCTAGCGGGCCCGGCGAGCAGTACTTC. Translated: CASRASGPGEQYF.

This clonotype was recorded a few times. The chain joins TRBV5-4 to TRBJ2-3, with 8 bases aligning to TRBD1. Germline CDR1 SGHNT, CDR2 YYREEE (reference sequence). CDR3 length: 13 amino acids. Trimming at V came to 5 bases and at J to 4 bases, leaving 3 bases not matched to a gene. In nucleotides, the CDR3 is TGTGCCAGCAGAGGGACAGGCGCAGATACGCAGTATTTT. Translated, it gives CASRGTGADTQYF.

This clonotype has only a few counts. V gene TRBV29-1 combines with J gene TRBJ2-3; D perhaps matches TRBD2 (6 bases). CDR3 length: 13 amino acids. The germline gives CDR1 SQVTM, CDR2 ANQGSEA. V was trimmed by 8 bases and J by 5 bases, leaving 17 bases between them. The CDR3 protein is CSISEGTGDTQYF. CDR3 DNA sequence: TGCAGCATATCGGAGGGAACGGGAGATACGCAGTATTTT.

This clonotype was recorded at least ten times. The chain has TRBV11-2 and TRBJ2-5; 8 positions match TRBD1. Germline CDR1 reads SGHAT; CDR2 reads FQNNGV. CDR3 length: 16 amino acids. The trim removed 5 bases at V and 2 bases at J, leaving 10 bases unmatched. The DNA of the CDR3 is TGTGCCAGCAGCACTCTGACAGGGGTACCACAAGAGACCCAGTACTTC. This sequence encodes CASSTLTGVPQETQYF. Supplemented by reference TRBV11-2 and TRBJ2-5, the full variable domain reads EAGVAQSPRYKIIEKRQSVAFWCNPISGHATLYWYQQILGQGPKLLIQFQNNGVVDDSQLPKDRFSAERLKGVDSTLKIQPAKLEDSAVYLCASSTLTGVPQETQYFGPGTRLLVL.

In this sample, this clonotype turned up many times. CDR3 protein: CASSSRDLGAFF. The CDR3 DNA reads as TGTGCCAGCAGCTCGAGGGACTTGGGGGCTTTCTTT. The chain uses TRBV11-3 and TRBJ1-1, with a weak D call TRBD1 (5 bases). Germline V gives CDR1 SGHNT, CDR2 YENEEA. The ends were cut back, 4 bases at V and 11 bases at J, with 14 bases in the middle. CDR3 size: 12 residues.

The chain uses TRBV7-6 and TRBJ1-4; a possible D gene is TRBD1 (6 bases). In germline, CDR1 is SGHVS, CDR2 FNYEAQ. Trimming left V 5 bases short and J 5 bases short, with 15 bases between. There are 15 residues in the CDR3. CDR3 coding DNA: TGTGCCAGCAGCACGCAGGGGTTGGGGAATGAAAAACTGTTTTTT. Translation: CASSTQGLGNEKLFF.

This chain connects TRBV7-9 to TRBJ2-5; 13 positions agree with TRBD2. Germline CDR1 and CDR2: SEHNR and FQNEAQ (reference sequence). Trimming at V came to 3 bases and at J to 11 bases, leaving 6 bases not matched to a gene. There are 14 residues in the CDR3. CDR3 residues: CASSFGLAGDPQYF. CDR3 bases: TGTGCCAGCAGCTTCGGACTAGCGGGGGACCCACAGTACTTC.

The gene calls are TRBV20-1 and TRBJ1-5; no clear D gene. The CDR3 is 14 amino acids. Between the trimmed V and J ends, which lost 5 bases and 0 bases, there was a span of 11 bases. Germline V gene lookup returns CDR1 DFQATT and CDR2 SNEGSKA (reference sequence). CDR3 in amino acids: CSARDPNSNQPQHF. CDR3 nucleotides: TGCAGTGCTCGCGACCCCAATAGCAATCAGCCCCAGCATTTT.

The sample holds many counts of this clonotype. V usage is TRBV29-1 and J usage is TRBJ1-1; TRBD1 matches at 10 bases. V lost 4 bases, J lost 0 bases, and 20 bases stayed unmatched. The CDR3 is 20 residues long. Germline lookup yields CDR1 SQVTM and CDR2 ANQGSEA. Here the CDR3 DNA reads TGCAGCGTTGTGAGTAGGCGGACAGGGGGACTAACAAGCATGAACACTGAAGCTTTCTTT. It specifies CSVVSRRTGGLTSMNTEAFF.

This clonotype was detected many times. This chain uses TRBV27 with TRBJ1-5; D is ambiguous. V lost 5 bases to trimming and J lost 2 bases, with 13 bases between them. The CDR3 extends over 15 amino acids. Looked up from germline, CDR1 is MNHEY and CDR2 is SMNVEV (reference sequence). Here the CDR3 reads CASSLSFQGNQPQHF. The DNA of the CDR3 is TGTGCCAGCAGTCTCTCGTTTCAAGGCAATCAGCCCCAGCATTTT.

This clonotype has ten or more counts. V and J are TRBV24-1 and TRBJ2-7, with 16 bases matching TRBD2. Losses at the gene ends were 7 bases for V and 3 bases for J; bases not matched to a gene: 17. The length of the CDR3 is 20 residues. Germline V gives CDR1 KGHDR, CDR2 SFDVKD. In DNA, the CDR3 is TGTGCCACCAGAGGACGGCCGGGACTAGCGGGAGGGAGGTATAACTACGAGCAGTACTTC. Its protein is CATRGRPGLAGGRYNYEQYF.